These T cell receptor beta chains were read from a single sample in a study of T cell repertoires in cytomegalovirus infection. TCRdb called the reads again in MiXCR, with one record for every CDR3 protein. This sample has 150,000 to 200,000 distinct CDR3 sequences; less than 25% occur once, and the top ten carry about 25%. These receptors lack a known antigen. The source material was CD8+ T cells from cultured PBMCs, sampled from culture after CMV antigen stimulation. The receptors stem from a human donor in good health (CMV status not recorded). Some clones in this sample may be carry-over from other donors' samples. Both conserved end residues are part of each CDR3. A D gene is named only where the DNA matches it firmly. Where a row states a size, it is once, few, many or the class of an expanded clone; other rows omit it.

J gene | D gene | clone size | V gene | CDR3 protein
TRBJ1-4 | TRBD1 | NA | TRBV6-1 | CASTVTKTGSHEKLFF
TRBJ2-4 | NA | NA | TRBV28 | CATTTEAVQYF
TRBJ1-1 | TRBD1 | few | TRBV19 | CASSLRTGTGNTEAFF
TRBJ2-5 | NA | NA | TRBV7-2 | CASSLAPDPQYF
TRBJ2-7 | NA | few | TRBV7-9 | CASSPAAGRAYEQYF
TRBJ2-7 | NA | NA | TRBV7-8 | CASRGPPHEQYF
TRBJ1-2 | TRBD1 | NA | TRBV7-9 | CASSSPVDRDYGYTF
TRBJ2-3 | NA | many | TRBV19 | CASSLTPLDTDTQYF
TRBJ2-7 | NA | NA | TRBV4-1 | CASSQVAGNYEQYF
TRBJ1-1 | NA | NA | TRBV7-9 | CASSPPGNLPKTTEAFF
TRBJ1-1 | TRBD1 | NA | TRBV9 | CASSVGTGVTEAFF